The rows below give T cell receptor beta chains drawn from one sample of a study of tumor-infiltrating lymphocytes in localized non-small cell lung cancer. Here immunoSEQ multiplex PCR was the method, and the copy in TCRdb shows in-frame clones only, minus some. The sample records some 14,000 clones, 65% to 75% being singletons. Sample: lung tumor tissue. These receptors all come from a human donor with non-small cell lung cancer. CDR3s include the opening cysteine and the closing phenylalanine or tryptophan. The D gene is left open where the match is weak. Not all rows give a size; the values are once, few, many and, for expanded clones, a class.

CDR3nt	CDR3aa	d_gene	abundance	v_gene	j_gene
TGTGCCAGCAGCACGGCTAGCGGCCCAGGCACAGATACGCAGTATTTT	CASSTASGPGTDTQYF	TRBD2	NA	TRBV11-3	TRBJ2-3
TGTGCCAGCAGGACACGGACTAGCGGGAGCTACGAGCAGTACTTC	CASRTRTSGSYEQYF	TRBD2	NA	TRBV6-6	TRBJ2-7
TGTGCCAGCAGTTTACAGGGCCTCTACGAGCAGTACTTC	CASSLQGLYEQYF	NA	NA	TRBV28	TRBJ2-7
TGTGCCTGGAGTCTTACGTACGAGCAGTACTTC	CAWSLTYEQYF	NA	NA	TRBV30	TRBJ2-7
TGTGCCAGCAGGGAAGACTTGAACACTGAAGCTTTCTTT	CASREDLNTEAFF	NA	NA	TRBV28	TRBJ1-1
TGCAGCGCTCAAGGTGGGGGGGACGGTGAAAAACTGTTTTTT	CSAQGGGDGEKLFF	NA	NA	TRBV29-1	TRBJ1-4
TGCAGCGTCCGGGGGACCAATGACTATGGCTACACCTTC	CSVRGTNDYGYTF	NA	NA	TRBV29-1	TRBJ1-2
TGTGCCAGCTCACCAACCCGGGACAGTCGCTACGAGCAGTACTTC	CASSPTRDSRYEQYF	TRBD1	NA	TRBV18	TRBJ2-7
TGTGCCAGCAGCCTAAACAGGGGTAACTATGGCTACACCTTC	CASSLNRGNYGYTF	TRBD1	few	TRBV11-1	TRBJ1-2
TGCGCCAGCAGCTTGGCCATGCTACCGGGAACAACCGGGGAGCTGTTTTTT	CASSLAMLPGTTGELFF	NA	NA	TRBV5-1	TRBJ2-2
TGCAGCGTTGAAGATACCGGGGACGGCCAGCCCCAGCATTTT	CSVEDTGDGQPQHF	NA	medium-sized	TRBV29-1	TRBJ1-5
TGTGCCAGCATACCCCAGGTGAATTCACCCCTCCACTTT	CASIPQVNSPLHF	NA	NA	TRBV6-6	TRBJ1-6
TGTGCCAGCAGTCCCCGGACAGCCGATCAGCCCCAGCATTTT	CASSPRTADQPQHF	NA	NA	TRBV27	TRBJ1-5
TGTGCCAGCAGCTTTATCGGAGATACGCAGTATTTT	CASSFIGDTQYF	NA	NA	TRBV5-4	TRBJ2-3
TGTGCCAGCAGCTCCGGGACTAGCGGGGGAGATACGCAGTATTTT	CASSSGTSGGDTQYF	TRBD2	NA	TRBV7-2	TRBJ2-3
TGTGCCAGCAGTTTCGGCGAGAACACTGAAGCTTTCTTT	CASSFGENTEAFF	NA	NA	TRBV27	TRBJ1-1
TGTGCCAGCAGCCCGCAGAACGAGCAGTACTTC	CASSPQNEQYF	NA	NA	TRBV11-2	TRBJ2-7
TGTGCCAGCAGCAAAGGGGAACAGGCCTACGAGCAGTACTTC	CASSKGEQAYEQYF	NA	NA	TRBV21-1	TRBJ2-7
TGCGCCAGCAGCCCCGACGGGAAGGGCTACACCTTC	CASSPDGKGYTF	NA	NA	TRBV5-1	TRBJ1-2
TGTGCCAGCAGCCAACTAGCGAGCCTCACAGATACGCAGTATTTT	CASSQLASLTDTQYF	TRBD2	NA	TRBV7-9	TRBJ2-3
TGTGCCAGCAGCCACGGGACAGGGCGAATCGGCTACACCTTC	CASSHGTGRIGYTF	TRBD1	NA	TRBV27	TRBJ1-2
TGCAGCGTTGGTGGCGGGGCGCAGGGAAACACCATATATTTT	CSVGGGAQGNTIYF	NA	NA	TRBV29-1	TRBJ1-3
TGTGCCAGCAGCTTGCAGGACAGGGGCCACGAGCAGTACTTC	CASSLQDRGHEQYF	TRBD1	NA	TRBV7-9	TRBJ2-7
TGTGCCACAGGGGGGGGCTGGGACACTGAAGCTTTCTTT	CATGGGWDTEAFF	TRBD1	NA	TRBV10-3	TRBJ1-1
TGTGCCAGCGAGGGGGCGCGAGGAGACGAGCAGTACTTC	CASEGARGDEQYF	TRBD1	NA	TRBV27	TRBJ2-7
TGTGCCAGTAAGCAATCAGGGAGCGGCAACTATGGCTACACCTTC	CASKQSGSGNYGYTF	NA	NA	TRBV19	TRBJ1-2
TGTGCCAGCAGCCCCGGGACTAGCGGGGGGGTCTACGAGCAGTACTTC	CASSPGTSGGVYEQYF	TRBD2	NA	TRBV5-4	TRBJ2-7
TGTGCCTGGACAGGGGGGAATGAAAAACTGTTTTTT	CAWTGGNEKLFF	TRBD1	NA	TRBV30	TRBJ1-4
TGTGCCAGCAGCGCAGCGGGAGGCCCCTCCTACAATGAGCAGTTCTTC	CASSAAGGPSYNEQFF	TRBD2	NA	TRBV7-3	TRBJ2-1
TGCGCCAGCAGCACCGTCCAAGAGACCCAGTACTTC	CASSTVQETQYF	NA	NA	TRBV5-1	TRBJ2-5
TGTGCCAGTAGTATTGGCCGACAGAGACAAGAGACCCAGTACTTC	CASSIGRQRQETQYF	NA	NA	TRBV19	TRBJ2-5
TGTGCCAGCTCACCATGGAAGGAGGGGACTGAAGCTTTCTTT	CASSPWKEGTEAFF	NA	few	TRBV18	TRBJ1-1
TGTGCCAGCAGCTTACTTGAGTGGGGGAACACTGAAGCTTTCTTT	CASSLLEWGNTEAFF	NA	NA	TRBV7-3	TRBJ1-1
TGTGCCAGCAGCTTAGACCAGCGGTCCTCCTACGAGCAGTACTTC	CASSLDQRSSYEQYF	NA	once	TRBV7-2	TRBJ2-7
TGTGCCAGCAAGTTCACCGGGGAGCTGTTTTTT	CASKFTGELFF	NA	NA	TRBV2	TRBJ2-2
TGTGCCAGCAGTGCCAATCCGGGACTGATCTACGAGCAGTACTTC	CASSANPGLIYEQYF	NA	NA	TRBV6-1	TRBJ2-7
TGTGCCAGTAGTATGGGGAGAAGTAAGGGAACTGAAGCTTTCTTT	CASSMGRSKGTEAFF	NA	NA	TRBV19	TRBJ1-1
TGTGCCATCAGTGGTGGGGCCACTAACTATGGCTACACCTTC	CAISGGATNYGYTF	NA	NA	TRBV10-3	TRBJ1-2
TGTGCCAGCTCACCTCCGGCGGGATCAAATGAGCAGTTCTTC	CASSPPAGSNEQFF	NA	NA	TRBV18	TRBJ2-1